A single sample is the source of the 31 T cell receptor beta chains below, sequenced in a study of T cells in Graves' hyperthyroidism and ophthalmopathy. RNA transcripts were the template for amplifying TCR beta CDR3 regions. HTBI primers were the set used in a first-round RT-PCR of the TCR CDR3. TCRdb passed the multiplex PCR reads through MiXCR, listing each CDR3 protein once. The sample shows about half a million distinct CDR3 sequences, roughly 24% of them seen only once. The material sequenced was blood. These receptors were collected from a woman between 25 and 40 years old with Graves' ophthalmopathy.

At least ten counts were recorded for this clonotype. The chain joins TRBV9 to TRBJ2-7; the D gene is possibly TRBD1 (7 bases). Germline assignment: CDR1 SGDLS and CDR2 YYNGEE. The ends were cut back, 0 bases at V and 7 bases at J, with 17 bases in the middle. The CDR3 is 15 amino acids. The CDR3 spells CASSVGAGGTGEQYF. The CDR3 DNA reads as TGTGCCAGCAGCGTAGGGGCAGGGGGGACGGGAGAGCAGTACTTC. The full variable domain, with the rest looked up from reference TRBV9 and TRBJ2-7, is DSGVTQTPKHLITATGQRVTLRCSPRSGDLSVYWYQQSLDQGLQFLIQYYNGEERAKGNILERFSAQQFPDLHSELNLSSLELGDSALYFCASSVGAGGTGEQYFGPGTRLTVT.

The CDR3 sequence is CASSRGVGGYTF. Here the CDR3 DNA reads TGTGCCAGCAGTAGAGGGGTCGGTGGCTACACCTTC. This chain uses TRBV6-1 with TRBJ1-2, with D perhaps matching TRBD1 (5 bases). The ends were cut back, 5 bases at V and 7 bases at J, with 11 bases in the middle. The CDR3 consists of 12 residues. Germline V gene lookup returns CDR1 MNHNS and CDR2 SASEGT.

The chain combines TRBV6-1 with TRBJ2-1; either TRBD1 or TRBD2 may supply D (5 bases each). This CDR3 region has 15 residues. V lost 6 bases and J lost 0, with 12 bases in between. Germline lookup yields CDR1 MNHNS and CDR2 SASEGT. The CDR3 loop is CASRETGASYNEQFF. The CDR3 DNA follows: TGTGCCAGCAGGGAAACCGGGGCCTCCTACAATGAGCAGTTCTTC.

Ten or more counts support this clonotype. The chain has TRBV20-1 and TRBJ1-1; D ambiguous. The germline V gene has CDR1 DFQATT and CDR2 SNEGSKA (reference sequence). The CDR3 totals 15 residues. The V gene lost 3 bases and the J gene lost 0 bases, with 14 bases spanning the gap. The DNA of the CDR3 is TGCAGTGCTAGTCCCCAACAAGGGATGAACACTGAAGCTTTCTTT. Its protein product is CSASPQQGMNTEAFF.

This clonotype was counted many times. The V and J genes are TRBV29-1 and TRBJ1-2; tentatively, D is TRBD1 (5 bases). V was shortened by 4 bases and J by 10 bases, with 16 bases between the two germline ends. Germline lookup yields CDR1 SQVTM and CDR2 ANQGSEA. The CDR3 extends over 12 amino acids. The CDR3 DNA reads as TGCAGCGTTGCCTCACAGGTTAAAATCTACACCTTC. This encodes CSVASQVKIYTF.

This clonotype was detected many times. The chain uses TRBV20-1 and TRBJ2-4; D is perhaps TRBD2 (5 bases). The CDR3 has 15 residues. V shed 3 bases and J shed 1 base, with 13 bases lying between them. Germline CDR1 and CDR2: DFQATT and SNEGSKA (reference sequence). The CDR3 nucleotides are TGCAGTGCTAGGGTTGTTGCGGGCGCCAAAAACATTCAGTACTTC. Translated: CSARVVAGAKNIQYF.

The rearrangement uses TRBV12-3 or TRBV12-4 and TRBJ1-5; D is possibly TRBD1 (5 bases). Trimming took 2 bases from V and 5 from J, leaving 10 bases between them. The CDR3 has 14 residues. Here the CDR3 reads CASSLRQGDQPQHF. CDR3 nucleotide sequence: TGTGCCAGCAGTTTACGGCAGGGTGATCAGCCCCAGCATTTT.

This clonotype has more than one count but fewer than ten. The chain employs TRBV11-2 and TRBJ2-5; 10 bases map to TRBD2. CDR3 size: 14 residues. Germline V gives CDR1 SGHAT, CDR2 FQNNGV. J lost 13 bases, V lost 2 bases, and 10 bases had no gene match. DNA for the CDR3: TGTGCCAGCAGCTTACCAGCGGGGGGGCGAATACCGTACTTC. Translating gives CASSLPAGGRIPYF.

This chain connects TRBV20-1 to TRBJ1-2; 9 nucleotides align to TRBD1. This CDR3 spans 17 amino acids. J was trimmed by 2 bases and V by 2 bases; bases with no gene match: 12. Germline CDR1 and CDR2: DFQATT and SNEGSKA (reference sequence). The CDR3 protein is CSARSLRDREWNYGYTF. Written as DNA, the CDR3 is TGCAGTGCTAGATCTCTGCGGGACAGGGAGTGGAACTATGGCTACACCTTC.

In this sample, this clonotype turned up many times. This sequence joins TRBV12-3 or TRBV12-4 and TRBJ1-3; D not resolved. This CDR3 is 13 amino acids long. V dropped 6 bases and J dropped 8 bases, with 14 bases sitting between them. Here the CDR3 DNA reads TGTGCCAGCAGCCCTACTTGGGAACACACCATATATTTT. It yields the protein CASSPTWEHTIYF.

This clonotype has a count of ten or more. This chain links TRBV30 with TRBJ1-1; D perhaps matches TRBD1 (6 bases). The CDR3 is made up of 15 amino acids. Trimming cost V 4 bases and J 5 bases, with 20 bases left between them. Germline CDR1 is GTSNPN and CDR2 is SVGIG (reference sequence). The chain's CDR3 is CAWNPRGTRGTEAFF. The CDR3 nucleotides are TGTGCCTGGAACCCGAGGGGGACGAGAGGGACTGAAGCTTTCTTT.

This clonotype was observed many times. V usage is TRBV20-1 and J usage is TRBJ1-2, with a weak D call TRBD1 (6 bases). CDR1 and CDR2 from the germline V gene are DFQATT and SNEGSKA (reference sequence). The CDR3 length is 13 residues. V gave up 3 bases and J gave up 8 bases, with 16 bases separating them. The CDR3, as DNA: TGCAGTGCTAGCTCCGCGACAGGTCGGGGCTACACCTTC. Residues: CSASSATGRGYTF.

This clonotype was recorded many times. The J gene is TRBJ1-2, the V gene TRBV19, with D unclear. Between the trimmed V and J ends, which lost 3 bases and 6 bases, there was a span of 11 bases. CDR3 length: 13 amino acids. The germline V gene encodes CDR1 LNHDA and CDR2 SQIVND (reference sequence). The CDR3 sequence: CASSITRVNGYTF. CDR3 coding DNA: TGTGCCAGTAGTATTACTCGGGTGAATGGCTACACCTTC.

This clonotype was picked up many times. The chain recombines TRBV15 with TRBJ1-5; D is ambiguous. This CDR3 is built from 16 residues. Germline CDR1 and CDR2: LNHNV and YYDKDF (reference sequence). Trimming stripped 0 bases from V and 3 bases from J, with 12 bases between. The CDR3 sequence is CATSRDHGEFNQPQHF. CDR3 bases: TGTGCCACCAGCAGAGATCATGGGGAGTTCAATCAGCCCCAGCATTTT.

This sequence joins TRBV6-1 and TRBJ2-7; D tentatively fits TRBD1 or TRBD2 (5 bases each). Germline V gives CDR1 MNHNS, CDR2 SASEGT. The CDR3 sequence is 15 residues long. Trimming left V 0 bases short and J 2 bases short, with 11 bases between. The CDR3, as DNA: TGTGCCAGCAGTGAAGCATCCGGGGCCACCTACGAGCAGTACTTC. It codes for CASSEASGATYEQYF.

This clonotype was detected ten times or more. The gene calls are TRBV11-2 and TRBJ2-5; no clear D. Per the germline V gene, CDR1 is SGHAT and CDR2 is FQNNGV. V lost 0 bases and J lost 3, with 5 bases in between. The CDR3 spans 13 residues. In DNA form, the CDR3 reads TGTGCCAGCAGCTTAGAAGTCGAAGAGACCCAGTACTTC. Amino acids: CASSLEVEETQYF.

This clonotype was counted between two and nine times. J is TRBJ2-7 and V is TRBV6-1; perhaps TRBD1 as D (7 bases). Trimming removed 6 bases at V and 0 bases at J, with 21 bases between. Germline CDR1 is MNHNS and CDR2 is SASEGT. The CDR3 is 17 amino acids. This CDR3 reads CASSRIWRQGGSYEQYF. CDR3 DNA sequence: TGTGCCAGCAGCCGAATCTGGCGGCAGGGGGGCTCCTACGAGCAGTACTTC.

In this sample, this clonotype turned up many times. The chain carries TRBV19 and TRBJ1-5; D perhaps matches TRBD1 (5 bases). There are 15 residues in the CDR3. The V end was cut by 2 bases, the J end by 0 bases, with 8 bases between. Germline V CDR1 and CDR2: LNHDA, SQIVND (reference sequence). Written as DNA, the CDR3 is TGTGCCAGTAGTATAAGGGGAGGTAGCAATCAGCCCCAGCATTTT. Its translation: CASSIRGGSNQPQHF.

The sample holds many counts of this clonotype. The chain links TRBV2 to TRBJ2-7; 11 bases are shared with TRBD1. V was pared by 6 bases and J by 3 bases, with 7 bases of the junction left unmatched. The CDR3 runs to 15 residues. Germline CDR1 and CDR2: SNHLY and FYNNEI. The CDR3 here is CASRKWTGGGYEQYF. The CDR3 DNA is TGTGCCAGCAGGAAATGGACAGGGGGCGGCTACGAGCAGTACTTC.

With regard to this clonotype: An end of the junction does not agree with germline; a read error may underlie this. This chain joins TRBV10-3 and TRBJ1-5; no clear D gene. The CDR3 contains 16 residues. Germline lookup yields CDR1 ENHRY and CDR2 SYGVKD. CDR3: CASSEVDGWLFQPQHF. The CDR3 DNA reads TGTGCCAGCAGTGAGGTCGACGGTTGGTTATTTCAGCCCCAGCATTTT.

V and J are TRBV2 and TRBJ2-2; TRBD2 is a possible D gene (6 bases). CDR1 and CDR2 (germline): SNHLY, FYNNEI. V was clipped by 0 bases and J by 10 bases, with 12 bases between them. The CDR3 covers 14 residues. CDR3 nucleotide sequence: TGTGCCAGCAGTGAAGCATCGAGGAGGGCGGAGCTGTTTTTT. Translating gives CASSEASRRAELFF.

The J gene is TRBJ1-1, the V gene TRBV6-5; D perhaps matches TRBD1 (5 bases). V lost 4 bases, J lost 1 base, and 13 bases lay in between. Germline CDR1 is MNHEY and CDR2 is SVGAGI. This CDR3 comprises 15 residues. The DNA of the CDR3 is TGTGCCAGCAGTTTTACACCTCAGGGGAACACTGAAGCTTTCTTT. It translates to CASSFTPQGNTEAFF.

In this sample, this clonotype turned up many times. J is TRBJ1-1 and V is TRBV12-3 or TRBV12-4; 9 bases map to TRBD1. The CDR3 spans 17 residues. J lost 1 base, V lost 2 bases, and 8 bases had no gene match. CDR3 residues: CASSLKQGANPNTEAFF. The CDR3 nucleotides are TGTGCCAGCAGTTTAAAACAGGGGGCAAACCCGAACACTGAAGCTTTCTTT.

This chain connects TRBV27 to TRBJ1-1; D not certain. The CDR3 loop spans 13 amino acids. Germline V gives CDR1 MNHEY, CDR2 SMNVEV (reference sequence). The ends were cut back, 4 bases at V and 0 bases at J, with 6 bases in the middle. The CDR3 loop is CASSYMMNTEAFF. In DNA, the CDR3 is TGTGCCAGCAGTTACATGATGAACACTGAAGCTTTCTTT.

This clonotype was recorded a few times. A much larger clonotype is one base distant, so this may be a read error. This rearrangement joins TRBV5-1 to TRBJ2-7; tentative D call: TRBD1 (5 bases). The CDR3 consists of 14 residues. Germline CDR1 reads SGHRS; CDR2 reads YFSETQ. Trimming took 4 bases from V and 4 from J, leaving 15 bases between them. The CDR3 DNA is TGCGCCAGCAGCACAGTACAGGCAGCTTACGAGCAGTACTTC. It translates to CASSTVQAAYEQYF.

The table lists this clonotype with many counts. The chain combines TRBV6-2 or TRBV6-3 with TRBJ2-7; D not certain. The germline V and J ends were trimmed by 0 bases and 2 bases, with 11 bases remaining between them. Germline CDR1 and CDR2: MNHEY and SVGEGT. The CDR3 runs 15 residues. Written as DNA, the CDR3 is TGTGCCAGCAGTTACTCGAGGTCAGGCACCTACGAGCAGTACTTC. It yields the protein CASSYSRSGTYEQYF.

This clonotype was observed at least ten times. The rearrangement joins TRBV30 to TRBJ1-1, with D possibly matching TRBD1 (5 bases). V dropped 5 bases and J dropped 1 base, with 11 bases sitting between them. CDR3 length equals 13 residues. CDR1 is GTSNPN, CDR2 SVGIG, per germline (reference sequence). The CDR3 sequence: CAWSGLRNTEAFF. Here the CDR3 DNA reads TGTGCCTGGTCGGGACTGAGGAACACTGAAGCTTTCTTT.

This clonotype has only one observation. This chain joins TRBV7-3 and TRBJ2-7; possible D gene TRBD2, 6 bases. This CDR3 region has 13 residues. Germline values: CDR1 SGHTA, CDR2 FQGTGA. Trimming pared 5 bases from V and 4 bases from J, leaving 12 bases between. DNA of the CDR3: TGTGCCAGCAGCACAGGTAGCGGTTACGAGCAGTACTTC. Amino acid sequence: CASSTGSGYEQYF.

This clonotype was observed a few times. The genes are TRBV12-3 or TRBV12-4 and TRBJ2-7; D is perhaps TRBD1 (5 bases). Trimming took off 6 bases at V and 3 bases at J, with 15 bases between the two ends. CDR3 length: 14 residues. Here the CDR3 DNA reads TGTGCCAGCAGCCTCCGCGGACATTACTACGAGCAGTACTTC. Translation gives CASSLRGHYYEQYF.

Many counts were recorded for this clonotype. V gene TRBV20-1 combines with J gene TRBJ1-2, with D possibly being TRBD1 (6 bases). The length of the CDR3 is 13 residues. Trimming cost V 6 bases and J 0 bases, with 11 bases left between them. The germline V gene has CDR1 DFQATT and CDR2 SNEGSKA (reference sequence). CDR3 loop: CSARQDSNYGYTF. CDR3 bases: TGCAGTGCCCGACAGGATTCTAACTATGGCTACACCTTC.

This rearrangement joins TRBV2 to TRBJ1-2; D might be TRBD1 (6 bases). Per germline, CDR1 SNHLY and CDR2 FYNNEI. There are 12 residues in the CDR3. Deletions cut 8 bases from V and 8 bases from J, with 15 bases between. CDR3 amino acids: CASVEGVEGYTF. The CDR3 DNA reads TGTGCCAGCGTGGAGGGGGTGGAGGGCTACACCTTC.